These T cell receptor beta chains were read from a single sample in a study of blood T cell repertoires in COVID-19. Generated by immunoSEQ multiplex PCR, the TCRdb table keeps only in-frame clones and is missing some. The sample records hundreds of thousands of clones, 85% to 90% being singletons. What was sequenced was PBMCs or T cells enriched from blood (not recorded which). All receptors come from a woman aged 45 to 65 who had been exposed to COVID-19. The CDR3 runs from the conserved cysteine through the conserved F or W. A D gene is named only where the DNA matches it firmly. Clone size, where shown, is once, few, many, or a class for clones that have expanded.

TRBD1 | TRBJ2-7 | TRBV28 | NA | CASSPPGTGVLYEQYF | TGTGCCAGCAGTCCTCCCGGGACAGGGGTCCTCTACGAGCAGTACTTC
NA | TRBJ2-4 | TRBV28 | NA | CASRTTGIAKNIQYF | TGTGCCAGCAGGACAACAGGGATAGCCAAAAACATTCAGTACTTC
NA | TRBJ1-1 | TRBV9 | once | CASSPRGGTEAFF | TGTGCCAGCAGCCCAAGGGGAGGAACTGAAGCTTTCTTT
NA | TRBJ1-2 | TRBV28 | NA | CASSPTGPSGYTF | TGTGCCAGCAGCCCAACAGGGCCAAGCGGCTACACCTTC
TRBD2 | TRBJ2-1 | TRBV7-8 | NA | CASSLDGTSYNEQFF | TGTGCCAGCAGCTTAGATGGGACTAGCTACAATGAGCAGTTCTTC
NA | TRBJ1-5 | TRBV28 | NA | CASSYDRINQPQHF | TGTGCCAGCAGTTATGACAGGATCAATCAGCCCCAGCATTTT
NA | TRBJ1-3 | TRBV4-2 | NA | CASSQGTPVAGNTIYF | TGTGCCAGCAGCCAAGGGACACCCGTAGCTGGAAACACCATATATTTT
NA | TRBJ1-5 | TRBV5-6 | NA | CASSLTGINQPQHF | TGTGCCAGCAGCCTTACAGGGATAAATCAGCCCCAGCATTTT
NA | TRBJ2-3 | TRBV7-9 | NA | CASRPVTGADTQYF | TGTGCCAGCAGGCCAGTGACAGGAGCAGATACGCAGTATTTT
NA | TRBJ1-2 | TRBV13 | NA | CASSLDSGMGGYTF | TGTGCCAGCAGCTTAGACTCAGGGATGGGTGGCTACACCTTC
TRBD1 | TRBJ2-5 | TRBV18 | few | CASSPTGGQETQYF | TGTGCCAGCTCTCCTACAGGGGGCCAAGAGACCCAGTACTTC
NA | TRBJ2-7 | TRBV27 | NA | CASSLFQGYEQYF | TGTGCCAGCAGTTTGTTCCAGGGTTACGAGCAGTACTTC
NA | TRBJ2-2 | TRBV25-1 | few | CASSEYRAGELFF | TGTGCCAGCAGTGAGTACAGGGCCGGGGAGCTGTTTTTT
TRBD1 | TRBJ2-5 | TRBV6-1 | NA | CASSGTGTVGPQETQYF | TGTGCCAGCAGTGGGACCGGGACAGTGGGCCCCCAAGAGACCCAGTACTTC
TRBD2 | TRBJ2-1 | TRBV2 | NA | CASSEEAGGPLNEQFF | TGTGCCAGCAGTGAAGAGGCGGGGGGGCCGTTGAATGAGCAGTTCTTC
TRBD1 | TRBJ2-7 | TRBV27 | NA | CASSYRDRAFYEQYF | TGTGCCAGCAGTTACCGGGACAGGGCATTCTACGAGCAGTACTTC
TRBD1 | TRBJ2-7 | TRBV7-9 | NA | CASSLVAGTGVHEQYF | TGTGCCAGCAGCTTAGTTGCCGGGACAGGGGTTCACGAGCAGTACTTC
NA | TRBJ1-6 | TRBV28 | few | CASRPPSSFQGQTRSPLHF | TGTGCCAGCAGACCACCATCGAGTTTCCAAGGACAAACCAGATCACCCCTCCACTTT
NA | TRBJ1-6 | TRBV4-1 | once | CASSRESSSYNSPLHF | TGCGCCAGCAGCCGAGAGAGTAGCTCCTATAATTCACCCCTCCACTTT
TRBD1 | TRBJ1-5 | TRBV28 | NA | CASSSGQVNQPQHF | TGTGCCAGCAGTTCTGGACAGGTAAATCAGCCCCAGCATTTT
TRBD2 | TRBJ2-3 | TRBV20-1 | NA | CSASLGGWGTDTQYF | TGCAGTGCTAGTCTCGGGGGGTGGGGCACAGATACGCAGTATTTT
TRBD1 | TRBJ1-3 | TRBV28 | NA | CASSFSRTGAGNTIYF | TGTGCCAGCAGTTTCTCTAGGACAGGGGCTGGAAACACCATATATTTT
NA | TRBJ2-1 | TRBV5-6 | NA | CASSPWAHSYNEQFF | TGTGCCAGCAGCCCCTGGGCTCACTCCTACAATGAGCAGTTCTTC
TRBD1 | TRBJ1-2 | TRBV19 | NA | CASSTPPGTGYYGYTF | TGTGCCAGTAGTACCCCGCCCGGGACAGGGTACTATGGCTACACCTTC
NA | TRBJ1-2 | TRBV15 | NA | CATSRDSNGGRGYGYTF | TGTGCCACCAGCAGAGATTCAAACGGGGGGCGAGGCTATGGCTACACCTTC
TRBD1 | TRBJ1-1 | TRBV19 | NA | CASSMAGGVGDTEAFF | TGTGCCAGTAGTATGGCAGGGGGCGTTGGGGACACTGAAGCTTTCTTT
TRBD1 | TRBJ1-2 | TRBV5-6 | NA | CASERRDRGGGYTF | TGTGCCAGCGAGAGAAGGGACAGGGGAGGCGGCTACACCTTC
NA | TRBJ2-7 | TRBV5-1 | NA | CASSFAGTSYEQYF | TGCGCCAGCAGCTTCGCCGGGACATCGTACGAGCAGTACTTC